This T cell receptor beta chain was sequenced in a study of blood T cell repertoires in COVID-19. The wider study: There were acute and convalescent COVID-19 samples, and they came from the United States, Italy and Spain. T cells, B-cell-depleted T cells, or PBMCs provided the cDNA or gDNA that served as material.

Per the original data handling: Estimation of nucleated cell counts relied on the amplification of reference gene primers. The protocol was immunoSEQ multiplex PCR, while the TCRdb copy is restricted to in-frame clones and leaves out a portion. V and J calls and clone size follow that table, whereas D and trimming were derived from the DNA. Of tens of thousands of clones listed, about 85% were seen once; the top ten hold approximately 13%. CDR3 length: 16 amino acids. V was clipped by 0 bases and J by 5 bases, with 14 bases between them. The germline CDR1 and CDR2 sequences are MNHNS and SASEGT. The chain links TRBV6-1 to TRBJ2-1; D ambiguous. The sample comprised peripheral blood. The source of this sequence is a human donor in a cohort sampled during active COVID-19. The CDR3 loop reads CASSEALHQFDNEQFF. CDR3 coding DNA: TGTGCCAGCAGTGAAGCACTCCACCAATTTGACAATGAGCAGTTCTTC.